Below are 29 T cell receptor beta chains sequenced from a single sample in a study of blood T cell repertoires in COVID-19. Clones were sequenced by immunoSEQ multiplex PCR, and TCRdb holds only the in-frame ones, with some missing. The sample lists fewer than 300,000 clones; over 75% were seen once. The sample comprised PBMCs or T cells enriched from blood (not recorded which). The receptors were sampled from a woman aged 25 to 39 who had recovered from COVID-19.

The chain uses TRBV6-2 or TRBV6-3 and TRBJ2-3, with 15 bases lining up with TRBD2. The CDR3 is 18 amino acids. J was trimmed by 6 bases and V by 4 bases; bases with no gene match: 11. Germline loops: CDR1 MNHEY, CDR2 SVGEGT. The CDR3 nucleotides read TGTGCCAGCAGTTCCGGACTAGCGGGAGGGCCGGTAGGGGATACGCAGTATTTT. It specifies CASSSGLAGGPVGDTQYF.

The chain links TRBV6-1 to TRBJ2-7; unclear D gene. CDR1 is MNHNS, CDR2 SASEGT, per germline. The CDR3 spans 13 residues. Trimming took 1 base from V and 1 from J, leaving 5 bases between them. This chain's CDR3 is CASSEGPSYEQYF. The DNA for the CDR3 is TGTGCCAGCAGTGAAGGGCCTTCCTACGAGCAGTACTTC.

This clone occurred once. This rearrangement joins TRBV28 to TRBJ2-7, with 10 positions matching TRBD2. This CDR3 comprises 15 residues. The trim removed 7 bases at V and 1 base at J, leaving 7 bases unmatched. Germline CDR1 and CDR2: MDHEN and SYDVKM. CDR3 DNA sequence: TGTGCCAGCACGGCTAGCGGGAGCAAATCCTACGAGCAGTACTTC. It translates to CASTASGSKSYEQYF.

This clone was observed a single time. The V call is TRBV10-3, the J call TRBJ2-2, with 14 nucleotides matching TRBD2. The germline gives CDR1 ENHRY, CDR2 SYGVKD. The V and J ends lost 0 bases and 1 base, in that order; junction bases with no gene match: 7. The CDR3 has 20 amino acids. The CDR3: CAISESRSGLAGENTGELFF. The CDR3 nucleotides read TGTGCCATCAGTGAGTCGAGGTCGGGACTAGCGGGAGAGAACACCGGGGAGCTGTTTTTT.

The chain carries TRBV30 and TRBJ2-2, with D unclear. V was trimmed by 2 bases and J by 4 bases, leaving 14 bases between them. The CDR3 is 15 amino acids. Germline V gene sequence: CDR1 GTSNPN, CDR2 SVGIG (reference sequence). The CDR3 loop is CAWSYYSVTTGELFF. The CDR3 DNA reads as TGTGCCTGGAGTTATTACTCGGTCACCACCGGGGAGCTGTTTTTT.

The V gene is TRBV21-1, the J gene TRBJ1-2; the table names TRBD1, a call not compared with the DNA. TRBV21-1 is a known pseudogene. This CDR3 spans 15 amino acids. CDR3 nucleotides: TGTGCCAGCAGCAAAGTCCCACAGGTTAACTATGGCTACACCTTC. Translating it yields CASSKVPQVNYGYTF.

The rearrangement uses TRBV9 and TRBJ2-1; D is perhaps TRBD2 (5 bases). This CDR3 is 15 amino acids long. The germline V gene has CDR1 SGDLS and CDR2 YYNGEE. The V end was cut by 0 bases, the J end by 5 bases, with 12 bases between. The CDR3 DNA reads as TGTGCCAGCAGCGTAGACGGGAATGGGGACAATGAGCAGTTCTTC. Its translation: CASSVDGNGDNEQFF. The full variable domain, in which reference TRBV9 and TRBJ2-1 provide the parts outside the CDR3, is DSGVTQTPKHLITATGQRVTLRCSPRSGDLSVYWYQQSLDQGLQFLIQYYNGEERAKGNILERFSAQQFPDLHSELNLSSLELGDSALYFCASSVDGNGDNEQFFGPGTRLTVL.

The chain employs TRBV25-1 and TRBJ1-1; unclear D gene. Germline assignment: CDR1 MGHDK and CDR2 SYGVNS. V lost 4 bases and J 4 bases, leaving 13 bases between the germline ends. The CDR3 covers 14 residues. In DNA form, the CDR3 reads TGTGCCAGCAGTGCGCGGGCCTTCGGCACTGAAGCTTTCTTT. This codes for CASSARAFGTEAFF.

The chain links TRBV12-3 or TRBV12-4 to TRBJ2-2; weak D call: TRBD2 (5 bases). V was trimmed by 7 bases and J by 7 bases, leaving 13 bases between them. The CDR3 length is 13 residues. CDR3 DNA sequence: TGTGCCAGCACAGCGGCACCGCACGGGGAGCTGTTTTTT. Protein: CASTAAPHGELFF.

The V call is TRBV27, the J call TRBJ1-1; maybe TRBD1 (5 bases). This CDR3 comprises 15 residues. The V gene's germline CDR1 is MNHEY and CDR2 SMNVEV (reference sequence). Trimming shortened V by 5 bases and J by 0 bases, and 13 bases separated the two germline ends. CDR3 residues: CASSLGDRMNTEAFF. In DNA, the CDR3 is TGTGCCAGCAGTCTAGGAGACAGAATGAACACTGAAGCTTTCTTT.

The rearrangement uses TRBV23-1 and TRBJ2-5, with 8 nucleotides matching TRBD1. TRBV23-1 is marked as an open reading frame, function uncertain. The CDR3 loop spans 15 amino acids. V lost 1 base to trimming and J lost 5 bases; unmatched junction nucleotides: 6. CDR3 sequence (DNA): TGCGCCAGCAGTCAATTAAAGACAGGGGAGGAGACCCAGTACTTC. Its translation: CASSQLKTGEETQYF.

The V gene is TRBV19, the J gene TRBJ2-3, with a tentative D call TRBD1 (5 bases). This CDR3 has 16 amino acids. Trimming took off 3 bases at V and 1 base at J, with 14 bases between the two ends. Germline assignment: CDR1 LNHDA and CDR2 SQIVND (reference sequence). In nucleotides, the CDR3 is TGTGCCAGTAGTATCCGGGTAGGGGATGGCACAGATACGCAGTATTTT. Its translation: CASSIRVGDGTDTQYF.

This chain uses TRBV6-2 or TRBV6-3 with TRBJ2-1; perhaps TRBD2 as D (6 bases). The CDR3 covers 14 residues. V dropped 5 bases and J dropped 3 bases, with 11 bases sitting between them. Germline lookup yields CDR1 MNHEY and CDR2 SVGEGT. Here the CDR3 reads CASSGGLRYNEQFF. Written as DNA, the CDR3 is TGTGCCAGCAGTGGGGGACTCCGCTACAATGAGCAGTTCTTC.

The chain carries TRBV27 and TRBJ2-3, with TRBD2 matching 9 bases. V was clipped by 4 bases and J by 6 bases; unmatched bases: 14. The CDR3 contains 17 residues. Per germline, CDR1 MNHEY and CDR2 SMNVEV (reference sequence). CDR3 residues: CASSSPTSGTSPDTQYF. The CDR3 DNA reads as TGTGCCAGCAGTTCACCGACTAGCGGCACCTCTCCCGATACGCAGTATTTT.

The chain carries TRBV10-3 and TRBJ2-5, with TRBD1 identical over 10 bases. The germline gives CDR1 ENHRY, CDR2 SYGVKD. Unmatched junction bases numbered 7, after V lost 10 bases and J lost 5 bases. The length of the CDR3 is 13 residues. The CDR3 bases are TGTGCCAACTCCCGGGACAGGGGTGAGACCCAGTACTTC. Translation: CANSRDRGETQYF.

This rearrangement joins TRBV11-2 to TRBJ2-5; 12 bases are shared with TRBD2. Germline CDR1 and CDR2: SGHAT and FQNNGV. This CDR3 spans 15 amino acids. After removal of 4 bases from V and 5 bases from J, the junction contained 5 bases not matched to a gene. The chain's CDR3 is CASSSRTSGIETQYF. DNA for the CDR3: TGTGCCAGCAGCTCGAGGACTAGCGGGATTGAGACCCAGTACTTC.

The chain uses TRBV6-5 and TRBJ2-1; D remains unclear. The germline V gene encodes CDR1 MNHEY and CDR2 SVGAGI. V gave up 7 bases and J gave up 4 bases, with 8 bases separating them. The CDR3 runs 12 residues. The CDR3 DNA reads TGTGCCAGCATAAGTAGTTACAATGAGCAGTTCTTC. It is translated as CASISSYNEQFF.

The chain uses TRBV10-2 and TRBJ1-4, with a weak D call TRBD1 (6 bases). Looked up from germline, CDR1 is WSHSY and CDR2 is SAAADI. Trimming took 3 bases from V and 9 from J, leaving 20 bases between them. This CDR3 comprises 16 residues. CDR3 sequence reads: CASSDRGGIGVKKLFF. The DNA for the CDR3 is TGCGCCAGCAGTGATAGGGGGGGGATCGGGGTGAAAAAACTGTTTTTT.

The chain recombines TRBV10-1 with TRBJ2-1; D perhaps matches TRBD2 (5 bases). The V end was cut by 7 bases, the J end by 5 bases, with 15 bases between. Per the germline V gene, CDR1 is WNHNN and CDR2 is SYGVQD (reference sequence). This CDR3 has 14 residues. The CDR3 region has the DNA TGCGCCAGCACCAAGGACCCGCGGGACAATGAGCAGTTCTTC. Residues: CASTKDPRDNEQFF.

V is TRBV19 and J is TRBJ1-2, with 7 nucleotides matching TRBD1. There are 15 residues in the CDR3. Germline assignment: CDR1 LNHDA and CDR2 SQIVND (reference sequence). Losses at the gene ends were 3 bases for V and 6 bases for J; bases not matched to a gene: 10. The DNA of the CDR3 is TGTGCCAGTAGTATCTCCGTAGGGGACAGCAATGGCTACACCTTC. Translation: CASSISVGDSNGYTF. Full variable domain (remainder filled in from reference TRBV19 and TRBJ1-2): DGGITQSPKYLFRKEGQNVTLSCEQNLNHDAMYWYRQDPGQGLRLIYYSQIVNDFQKGDIAEGYSVSREKKESFPLTVTSAQKNPTAFYLCASSISVGDSNGYTFGSGTRLTVV.

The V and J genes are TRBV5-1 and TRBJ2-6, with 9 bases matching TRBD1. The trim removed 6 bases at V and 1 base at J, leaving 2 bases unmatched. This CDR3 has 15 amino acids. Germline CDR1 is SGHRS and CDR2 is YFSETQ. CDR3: CASTGTGSGANVLTF. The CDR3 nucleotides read TGCGCCAGCACCGGGACAGGGTCTGGGGCCAACGTCCTGACTTTC.

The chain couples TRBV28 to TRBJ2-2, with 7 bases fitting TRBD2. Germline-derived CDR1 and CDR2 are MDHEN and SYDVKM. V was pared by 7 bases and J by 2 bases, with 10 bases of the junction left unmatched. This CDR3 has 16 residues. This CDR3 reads CASKVGGRGNTGELFF. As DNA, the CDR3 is TGTGCCAGCAAAGTTGGCGGGAGAGGTAACACCGGGGAGCTGTTTTTT.

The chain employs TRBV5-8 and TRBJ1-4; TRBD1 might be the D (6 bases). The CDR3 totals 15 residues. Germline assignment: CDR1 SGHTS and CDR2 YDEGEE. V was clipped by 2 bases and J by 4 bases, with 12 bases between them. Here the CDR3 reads CASSFGYRDNEKLFF. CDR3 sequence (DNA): TGTGCCAGCAGCTTTGGGTACAGGGATAATGAAAAACTGTTTTTT. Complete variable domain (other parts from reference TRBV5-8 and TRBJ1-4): EAGVTQSPTHLIKTRGQQATLRCSPISGHTSVYWYQQALGLGLQFLLWYDEGEERNRGNFPPRFSGRQFPNYSSELNVNALELEDSALYLCASSFGYRDNEKLFFGSGTQLSVL.

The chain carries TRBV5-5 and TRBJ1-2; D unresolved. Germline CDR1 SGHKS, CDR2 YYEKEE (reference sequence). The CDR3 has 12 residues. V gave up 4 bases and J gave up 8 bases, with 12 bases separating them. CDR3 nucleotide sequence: TGTGCCAGCAGCGGGCCCCACGGCGGCTACACCTTC. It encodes CASSGPHGGYTF.

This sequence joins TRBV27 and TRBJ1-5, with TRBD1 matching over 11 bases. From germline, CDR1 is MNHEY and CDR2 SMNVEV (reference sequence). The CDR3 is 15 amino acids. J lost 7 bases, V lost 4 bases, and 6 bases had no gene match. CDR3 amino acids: CASSSGQGATQPQHF. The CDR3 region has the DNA TGTGCCAGCAGTTCAGGACAGGGGGCGACACAGCCCCAGCATTTT.

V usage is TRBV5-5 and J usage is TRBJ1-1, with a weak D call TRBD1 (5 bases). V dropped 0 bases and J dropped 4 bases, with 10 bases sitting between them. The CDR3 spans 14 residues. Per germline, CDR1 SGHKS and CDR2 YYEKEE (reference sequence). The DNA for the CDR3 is TGTGCCAGCAGCTTGGCCGTCGGGGGCACTGAAGCTTTCTTT. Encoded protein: CASSLAVGGTEAFF. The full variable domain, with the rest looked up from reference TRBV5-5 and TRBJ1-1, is DAGVTQSPTHLIKTRGQQVTLRCSPISGHKSVSWYQQVLGQGPQFIFQYYEKEERGRGNFPDRFSARQFPNYSSELNVNALLLGDSALYLCASSLAVGGTEAFFGQGTRLTVV.

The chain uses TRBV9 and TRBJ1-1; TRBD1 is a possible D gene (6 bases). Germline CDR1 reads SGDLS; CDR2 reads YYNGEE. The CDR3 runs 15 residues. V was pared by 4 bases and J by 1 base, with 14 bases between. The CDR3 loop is CASSPLGGPNTEAFF. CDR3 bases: TGTGCCAGCAGCCCCTTGGGGGGGCCGAACACTGAAGCTTTCTTT. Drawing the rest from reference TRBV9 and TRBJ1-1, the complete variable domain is DSGVTQTPKHLITATGQRVTLRCSPRSGDLSVYWYQQSLDQGLQFLIQYYNGEERAKGNILERFSAQQFPDLHSELNLSSLELGDSALYFCASSPLGGPNTEAFFGQGTRLTVV.

CDR3 in amino acids: CASSFVRGDCNEQFF. In DNA form, the CDR3 reads TGTGCCAGCAGCTTCGTTAGAGGGGACTGCAATGAGCAGTTCTTC. The chain joins TRBV7-3 to TRBJ2-1; D possibly corresponds to TRBD2 (6 bases). Germline V gene data show CDR1 as SGHTA and CDR2 as FQGTGA. The CDR3 length is 15 residues. V dropped 3 bases and J dropped 6 bases, with 15 bases sitting between them.

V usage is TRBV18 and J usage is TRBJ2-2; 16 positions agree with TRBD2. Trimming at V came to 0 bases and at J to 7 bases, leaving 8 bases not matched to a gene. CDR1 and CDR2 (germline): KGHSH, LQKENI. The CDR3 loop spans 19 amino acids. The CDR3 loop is CASSPPGLAGGPISGELFF. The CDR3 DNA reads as TGTGCCAGCTCACCACCGGGACTAGCGGGAGGGCCGATCAGCGGGGAGCTGTTTTTT. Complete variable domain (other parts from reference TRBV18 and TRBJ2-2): NAGVMQNPRHLVRRRGQEARLRCSPMKGHSHVYWYRQLPEEGLKFMVYLQKENIIDESGMPKERFSAEFPKEGPSILRIQQVVRGDSAAYFCASSPPGLAGGPISGELFFGEGSRLTVL.